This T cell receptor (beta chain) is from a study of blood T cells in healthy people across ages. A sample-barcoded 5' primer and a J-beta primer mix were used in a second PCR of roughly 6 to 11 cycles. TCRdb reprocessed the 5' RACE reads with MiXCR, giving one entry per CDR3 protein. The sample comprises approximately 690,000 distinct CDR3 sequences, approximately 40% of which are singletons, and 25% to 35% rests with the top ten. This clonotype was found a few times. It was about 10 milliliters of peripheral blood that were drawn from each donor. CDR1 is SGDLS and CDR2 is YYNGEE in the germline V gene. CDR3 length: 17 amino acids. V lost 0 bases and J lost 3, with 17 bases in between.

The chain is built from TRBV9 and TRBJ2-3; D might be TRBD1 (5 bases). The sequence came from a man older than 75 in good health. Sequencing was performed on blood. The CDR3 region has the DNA TGTGCCAGCAGCGTAGTTCCTGCAGGGATCGGTACAGATACGCAGTATTTT. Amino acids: CASSVVPAGIGTDTQYF.